The sequence of this T cell receptor (beta chain) was determined in a study of blood T cells in healthy people across ages. Findings and limits, study-wide: Per-million-T-cell TCR beta diversity fell roughly linearly with age. Because sorting was not performed, PBMCs prevented conclusive naive versus antigen-experienced comparison.

Using a J-beta primer mix together with a sample-barcoded 5' primer, a second PCR was run for roughly 6 to 11 cycles. TCRdb analysed the 5' RACE reads with MiXCR anew, one entry per CDR3 protein. The table has 780,000 or so distinct CDR3 sequences, around 25% seen once; the top ten hold under 4.5%. Isolation of PBMCs gave at least 7 million cells per sample. The ends were cut back, 0 bases at V and 5 bases at J, with 8 bases in the middle. CDR3 length equals 14 residues. CDR1 LGHNA and CDR2 YSLEER come from the germline V gene. A word on this clonotype: Its antigen is as yet unknown.

These data were also reused for a study on T cells of mothers and their children. From that second work: Each child gave about 3 million TCR beta CDR3 reads (each mother, over 9 million).

The sample comprised blood. The sequence was collected from a boy younger than 18 in good health. This chain connects TRBV4-3 to TRBJ2-1; D is unclear. The CDR3 DNA sequence: TGCGCCAGCAGCCAAGATGGCCGAGACAATGAGCAGTTCTTC. Protein product: CASSQDGRDNEQFF.